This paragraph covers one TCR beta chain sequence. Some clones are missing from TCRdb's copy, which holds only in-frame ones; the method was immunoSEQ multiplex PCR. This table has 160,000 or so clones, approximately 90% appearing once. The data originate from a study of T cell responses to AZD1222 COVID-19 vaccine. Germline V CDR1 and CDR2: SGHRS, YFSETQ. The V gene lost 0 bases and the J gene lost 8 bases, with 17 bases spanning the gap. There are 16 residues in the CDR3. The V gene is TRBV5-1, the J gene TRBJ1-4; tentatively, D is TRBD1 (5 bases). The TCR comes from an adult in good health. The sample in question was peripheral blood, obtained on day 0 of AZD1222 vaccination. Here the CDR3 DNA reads TGCGCCAGCAGCTTGGCGGGGACCCTAACGGGGGAAAAACTGTTTTTT. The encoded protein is CASSLAGTLTGEKLFF.